This section outlines one T cell receptor beta chain sequence together with its context. Its specificity is unknown. This sample is part of a study of STAT5B mutations in CD4+ large granular lymphocyte leukemia. Findings and limits, study-wide: Over 20% of private leukemic clonotypes occurred rarely in other patients' non-leukemic repertoires.

This CDR3 contains 15 residues. Germline lookup yields CDR1 SGDLS and CDR2 YYNGEE. Losses at the gene ends were 5 bases for V and 4 bases for J; bases not matched to a gene: 8. Clones were sequenced by immunoSEQ multiplex PCR, and TCRdb holds only the in-frame ones, with some missing. Of tens of thousands of clones in the sample, around 81% were seen once. Material for sequencing was CD4+ T cells from blood buffy coats. This rearrangement joins TRBV9 to TRBJ2-7; 11 bases match TRBD2. This TCR was recovered from a human donor in good health. For the CDR3, the DNA is TGTGCCAGCAGTGCTTATAGCGGGAGGGAATACGAGCAGTACTTC. The encoded protein is CASSAYSGREYEQYF.